This TCR beta chain was observed in a study of CD8 T cells in ankylosing spondylitis. Points from the study as a whole: Peripheral blood held disease-linked clones only at relatively low frequency, and these were CD8+. Before this, some motif variants had been reported in reactive arthritis synovial fluid and blood. Within ankylosing spondylitis blood, a TCR beta motif made up of fewer than ten highly homologous variants appeared to be characteristic. As reported, disease-linked clones showed significant enrichment in matched ankylosing spondylitis synovial fluid.

Quantitative molecular-barcoded 5'-RACE generated the TCR beta libraries. TCRdb processed the 5' RACE reads anew with MiXCR; each CDR3 protein has one entry. The profile covers roughly 350,000 distinct CDR3 sequences, with 8% appearing a single time and more than 12% taken by the ten largest. V shed 7 bases and J 1 base; nucleotides not matched to a gene: 6. The CDR3 runs 14 residues. Concerning this clonotype: What it recognizes is unknown.

Sequences were obtained from blood, either unsorted or a sorted T cell fraction (not recorded which). The receptor comes from a male donor with ankylosing spondylitis. The J gene is TRBJ1-1, the V gene TRBV12-3 or TRBV12-4; 7 nucleotides agree with TRBD1. CDR3 DNA sequence: TGTGCCAGCACCCTGGGACAGCCGAACACTGAAGCTTTCTTT. Encoded protein: CASTLGQPNTEAFF.